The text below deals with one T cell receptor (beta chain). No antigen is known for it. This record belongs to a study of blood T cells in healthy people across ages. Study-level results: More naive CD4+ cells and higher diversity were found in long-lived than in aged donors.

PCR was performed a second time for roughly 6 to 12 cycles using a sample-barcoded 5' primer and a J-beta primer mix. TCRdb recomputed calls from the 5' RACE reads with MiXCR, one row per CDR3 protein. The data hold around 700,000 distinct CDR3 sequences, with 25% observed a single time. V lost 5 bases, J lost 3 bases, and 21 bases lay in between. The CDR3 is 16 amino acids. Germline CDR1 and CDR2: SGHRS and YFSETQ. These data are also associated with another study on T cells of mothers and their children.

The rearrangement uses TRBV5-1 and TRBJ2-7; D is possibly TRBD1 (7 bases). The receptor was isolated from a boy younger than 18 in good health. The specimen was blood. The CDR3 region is CASRREATGLLYEQYF. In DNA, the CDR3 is TGCGCCAGCAGAAGGGAGGCGACAGGGCTCCTCTACGAGCAGTACTTC.